Presented here are 20 T cell receptor beta chains from one specimen sequenced in a study of breast tumors, draining lymph nodes, adjacent tissues. The lymph nodes were axillary draining lymph nodes from breast cancer patients. TCRdb processed the multiplex PCR reads anew with MiXCR; each CDR3 protein has one entry. This table holds some 150,000 distinct CDR3 sequences, around 22% found once. Specimen: axillary lymph node tissue. The receptors originated from a female donor with breast cancer. Some clones in this sample may be carry-over from other donors' samples.

The sample holds many counts of this clonotype. The chain carries TRBV11-2 and TRBJ2-7, with 7 bases aligning to TRBD1. This CDR3 is built from 14 residues. The V and J ends lost 5 bases and 5 bases, in that order; junction bases with no gene match: 9. Per the germline V gene, CDR1 is SGHAT and CDR2 is FQNNGV. The CDR3 here is CASSPGQVPDEQYF. The CDR3 DNA reads as TGTGCCAGCAGCCCCGGACAGGTCCCGGACGAGCAGTACTTC. Full variable domain (outside the CDR3, taken from reference TRBV11-2 and TRBJ2-7): EAGVAQSPRYKIIEKRQSVAFWCNPISGHATLYWYQQILGQGPKLLIQFQNNGVVDDSQLPKDRFSAERLKGVDSTLKIQPAKLEDSAVYLCASSPGQVPDEQYFGPGTRLTVT.

The chain recombines TRBV28 with TRBJ1-5; tentatively, D is TRBD1 (5 bases). This CDR3 comprises 14 residues. The germline gives CDR1 MDHEN, CDR2 SYDVKM. V was shortened by 3 bases and J by 4 bases, with 10 bases between the two germline ends. CDR3 DNA sequence: TGTGCCAGCAGTTTGTGGGGGGGGAATCAGCCCCAGCATTTT. Protein product: CASSLWGGNQPQHF.

This clonotype was counted between two and nine times. In nucleotides, the CDR3 is TGTGCCAGCAGCTTAGTTACGGGAGGGTATTACGAGCAGTACTTC. Translating it yields CASSLVTGGYYEQYF. The chain has TRBV11-3 and TRBJ2-7, with TRBD2 identical over 8 bases. The CDR3 has 15 amino acids. V shed 1 base and J 4 bases; nucleotides not matched to a gene: 6. Germline assignment: CDR1 SGHNT and CDR2 YENEEA. Filled out from reference TRBV11-3 and TRBJ2-7, the complete variable domain reads EAGVVQSPRYKIIEKKQPVAFWCNPISGHNTLYWYLQNLGQGPELLIRYENEEAVDDSQLPKDRFSAERLKGVDSTLKIQPAELGDSAVYLCASSLVTGGYYEQYFGPGTRLTVT.

As concerns this clonotype: A read error is possible here, since a much larger clone lies one base away. The V gene is TRBV5-4, the J gene TRBJ2-5; TRBD2 matches 11 bases. The CDR3 loop spans 16 amino acids. The germline gives CDR1 SGHNT, CDR2 YYREEE (reference sequence). J lost 1 base, V lost 7 bases, and 9 bases had no gene match. The CDR3 sequence is CASGWGLADAQETQYF. Written as DNA, the CDR3 is TGTGCCAGCGGCTGGGGACTAGCGGACGCCCAAGAGACCCAGTACTTC.

To note about this clonotype: At one of its ends the junction is not consistent with the germline gene, which may arise from a read error. The chain carries TRBV5-1 and TRBJ2-7; D is undetermined. Germline CDR1 is SGHRS and CDR2 is YFSETQ. CDR3 length: 15 residues. CDR3 coding DNA: TGCGCTAGCAGCTTGGGTGGTGCCAACTCCTACGAGCAGTACTTC. Amino acids: CASSLGGANSYEQYF.

This clonotype was seen ten or more times. V and J are TRBV28 and TRBJ2-7; 8 bases map to TRBD2. V shed 2 bases, J shed 6 bases, and the junction held 6 bases outside the gene matches. The CDR3 covers 14 residues. Per the germline V gene, CDR1 is MDHEN and CDR2 is SYDVKM. In DNA form, the CDR3 reads TGTGCCAGCAGTTTACCAGCGGGAGCTGTCGAGCAGTACTTC. Translation: CASSLPAGAVEQYF.

Only a few counts were recorded for this clonotype. The chain employs TRBV30 and TRBJ2-4, with 11 bases matching TRBD2. CDR1 GTSNPN and CDR2 SVGIG come from the germline V gene (reference sequence). V lost 4 bases to trimming and J lost 5 bases; unmatched junction nucleotides: 7. The CDR3 runs 15 residues. The CDR3 nucleotides are TGTGCCTGGACCACTAGCGGGAGACGGGAAAACATTCAGTACTTC. Translated, it gives CAWTTSGRRENIQYF.

The chain carries TRBV27 and TRBJ2-2; D is unresolved. The V gene lost 3 bases and the J gene lost 1 base, with 6 bases spanning the gap. Looked up from germline, CDR1 is MNHEY and CDR2 is SMNVEV (reference sequence). The CDR3 sequence is 14 residues long. CDR3 in amino acids: CASSFKRNTGELFF. The CDR3 DNA is TGTGCCAGCAGTTTCAAGAGGAACACCGGGGAGCTGTTTTTT.

Comment on this clonotype: A much larger clone sits a single nucleotide away, making a read error possible. This chain links TRBV6-1 with TRBJ2-7, with TRBD1 matching over 7 bases. Germline V lookup: CDR1 MNHNS, CDR2 SASEGT. The CDR3 contains 14 residues. The CDR3 bases are TGTGCCAGCAGTTTCGGGACAGTTAGTTACGAGCAGCACTTC. Its translation: CASSFGTVSYEQHF.

This clonotype was recorded many times. The chain carries TRBV20-1 and TRBJ1-3; unclear D gene. The CDR3 length is 15 residues. CDR1 and CDR2 from the germline V gene are DFQATT and SNEGSKA (reference sequence). Trimming left V 1 base short and J 4 bases short, with 14 bases between. CDR3 bases: TGCAGTGCTAGAGTTCTCCAGTCGGCAGGAAACACCATATATTTT. This encodes CSARVLQSAGNTIYF.

Details on this clonotype: Possible read error: a much larger clone is one base away. The chain has TRBV10-3 and TRBJ2-5; D may be TRBD2 (6 bases). V lost 8 bases and J lost 5, with 15 bases in between. CDR3 length equals 13 residues. Germline V CDR1 and CDR2: ENHRY, SYGVKD. In nucleotides, the CDR3 is TGTGCCATCGGAGGGAGACAGATCGAGACCCAGTACTTC. Amino acid sequence: CAIGGRQIETQYF.

There are many counts of this clonotype. V gene TRBV2 combines with J gene TRBJ2-7; 9 nucleotides match TRBD2. J was trimmed by 0 bases and V by 7 bases; bases with no gene match: 4. Germline V gene lookup returns CDR1 SNHLY and CDR2 FYNNEI. The CDR3 contains 14 residues. CDR3 nucleotide sequence: TGTGCCAGCACGCGGGAGGGCTTCTCCTACGAGCAGTACTTC. It yields the protein CASTREGFSYEQYF.

This clonotype was detected ten times or more. The chain is built from TRBV2 and TRBJ2-7, with TRBD2 matching 7 bases. Per the germline V gene, CDR1 is SNHLY and CDR2 is FYNNEI. The CDR3 is 14 amino acids. The junction had 14 bases not matched to a gene; V was cut back by 8 bases and J by 7 bases. CDR3 coding DNA: TGTGCCAGCGCAAAAGGGAGGGAGGGCCGAGAGCAGTACTTC. Translating it yields CASAKGREGREQYF.

This clonotype was recorded at least ten times. The chain is built from TRBV30 and TRBJ2-2; weak D call: TRBD2 (5 bases). This CDR3 is built from 13 residues. The ends were cut back, 3 bases at V and 2 bases at J, with 7 bases in the middle. CDR1 GTSNPN and CDR2 SVGIG come from the germline V gene (reference sequence). CDR3 residues: CAWRDFNTGELFF. CDR3 sequence (DNA): TGTGCCTGGAGGGACTTTAACACCGGGGAGCTGTTTTTT.

This clonotype occurred many times. The chain carries TRBV6-5 and TRBJ2-1; 7 bases match TRBD2. Unmatched junction bases numbered 5, after V lost 2 bases and J lost 4 bases. The CDR3 has 15 amino acids. CDR1 MNHEY and CDR2 SVGAGI come from the germline V gene. CDR3 sequence: CASSYGEGPYNEQFF. The CDR3 nucleotides read TGTGCCAGCAGTTACGGGGAGGGTCCATACAATGAGCAGTTCTTC.

J is TRBJ2-2 and V is TRBV9; D gene uncertain. The CDR3 length is 14 residues. In germline, CDR1 is SGDLS, CDR2 YYNGEE. The V gene lost 5 bases and the J gene lost 2 bases, with 10 bases spanning the gap. The CDR3: CASRRDPNTGELFF. CDR3 nucleotides: TGTGCCAGCAGGCGTGATCCCAACACCGGGGAGCTGTTTTTT.

With regard to this clonotype: A much larger clone differs from this one at a single base, so this may be a read error. The genes are TRBV6-2 or TRBV6-3 and TRBJ2-3, with 9 positions matching TRBD1. The CDR3 sequence is 13 residues long. The germline CDR1 and CDR2 sequences are MNHEY and SVGEGT. The CDR3, as DNA: TGTGCCAGCAGTTGGGGACAGGGATATACGCAGTGTTTT. This encodes CASSWGQGYTQCF.

This clonotype showed up many times. V gene TRBV7-3 combines with J gene TRBJ2-5; no clear D gene. With 2 bases removed from V and 3 bases from J, the gap between germline ends came to 7 bases. The CDR3 totals 13 residues. The germline V gene has CDR1 SGHTA and CDR2 FQGTGA. The CDR3 reads CASSLQAKETQYF. For the CDR3, the DNA is TGTGCCAGCAGCTTACAGGCCAAAGAGACCCAGTACTTC.

This clonotype was picked up one time. Compared with germline, one end of the junction differs, possibly owing to a read error. The J gene is TRBJ2-1, the V gene TRBV5-4; TRBD2 matches 15 bases. The CDR3 runs to 16 residues. Germline V gene data show CDR1 as SGHNT and CDR2 as YYREEE (reference sequence). The CDR3 DNA reads as TGTGCCCGCAGCGGACTAGCGGGAGGGGTCTACAATGAGCAGTTCTTC. It specifies CARSGLAGGVYNEQFF.

The chain employs TRBV28 and TRBJ2-7, with 11 bases aligning to TRBD1. With V trimmed by 6 bases and J by 3 bases, 10 bases remained unmatched. The germline V gene encodes CDR1 MDHEN and CDR2 SYDVKM. The CDR3 consists of 16 residues. CDR3 residues: CASSPPEGQGVYEQYF. CDR3 in DNA: TGTGCCAGCAGCCCCCCAGAGGGACAGGGGGTCTACGAGCAGTACTTC. Drawing the rest from reference TRBV28 and TRBJ2-7, the complete variable domain is DVKVTQSSRYLVKRTGEKVFLECVQDMDHENMFWYRQDPGLGLRLIYFSYDVKMKEKGDIPEGYSVSREKKERFSLILESASTNQTSMYLCASSPPEGQGVYEQYFGPGTRLTVT.